This TCR beta chain was documented in a study of blood T cell repertoires in COVID-19. In terms of age and location, participants ranged from roughly 18 to 95 years and lived in about 25 US areas. Cohort assignment relied on participant-reported clinical history. The germline V gene encodes CDR1 WSHSY and CDR2 SAAADI. V trimming: 4 bases; J trimming: 5 bases; junction bases outside the gene matches: 4. The length of the CDR3 is 15 residues. The repertoire was sequenced with immunoSEQ multiplex PCR; TCRdb's copy has only in-frame clones and lacks some. The profile shows about 190,000 clones, 80% to 85% of them singletons.

Sequencing was done on a sample of PBMCs or T cells enriched from blood (not recorded which). The chain uses TRBV10-2 and TRBJ2-2; 10 bases line up with TRBD2. The TCR comes from a woman younger than 45 who had been exposed to COVID-19. The CDR3 is CASSVPGLATGELFF. The CDR3 region has the DNA TGCGCCAGCAGTGTACCGGGACTAGCGACCGGGGAGCTGTTTTTT.